These T cell receptor beta chains were read from a single sample in a study of CD8+ T cells in alopecia areata. Assay: immunoSEQ multiplex PCR; the TCRdb copy retains only in-frame clones and omits some. The table has approximately 190,000 clones, about 62% seen once. Sequenced here: CD4+ T cells sorted from blood, sampled at week 24, from a patient treated with tofacitinib. Receptors originate from a human donor with alopecia areata. The CDR3 runs from the conserved cysteine through the conserved F or W. Fields, in order: J gene, clone size, D gene, V gene, CDR3 protein, CDR3 DNA. A D gene is named only where the DNA matches it firmly. Clone size is stated in some rows and not others, as once, few, many or a class when expanded.

>TRBJ2-1|-|-|TRBV2
CASIEQLENNEQFF
TGTGCCAGCATTGAACAGCTAGAGAACAATGAGCAGTTCTTC
>TRBJ2-2|once|TRBD1|TRBV29-1
CSVGQTNTGELFF
TGCAGCGTGGGACAGACGAACACCGGGGAGCTGTTTTTT
>TRBJ2-5|few|-|TRBV25-1
CASSPSGGETQYF
TGTGCCAGCAGTCCCAGCGGAGGAGAGACCCAGTACTTC
>TRBJ2-7|-|-|TRBV19
CASSIKGEQYF
TGTGCCAGTAGTATTAAGGGCGAGCAGTACTTC
>TRBJ2-1|few|TRBD2|TRBV5-6
CASSLIMGLAVYNEQFF
TGTGCCAGCAGCTTGATTATGGGACTAGCGGTATACAATGAGCAGTTCTTC
>TRBJ2-5|once|-|TRBV30
CAWRRLQETQYF
TGTGCCTGGAGACGACTCCAAGAGACCCAGTACTTC
>TRBJ2-1|few|TRBD2|TRBV7-2
CASSLSGRAGNEQFF
TGTGCCAGCAGCCTTAGCGGGAGGGCAGGCAATGAGCAGTTCTTC
>TRBJ2-1|-|TRBD2|TRBV30
CAWSLGLAGANEQFF
TGTGCCTGGAGTCTGGGACTAGCGGGAGCCAATGAGCAGTTCTTC
>TRBJ2-1|once|TRBD2|TRBV2
CASSALVFSGGTNEQFF
TGTGCCAGCAGTGCCTTGGTTTTCAGCGGGGGGACAAATGAGCAGTTCTTC
>TRBJ2-3|-|-|TRBV27
CASRLTDSTDTQYF
TGTGCCAGCAGACTTACCGACAGCACAGATACGCAGTATTTT
>TRBJ2-1|-|-|TRBV7-2
CASSRNRDNEQFF
TGTGCCAGCAGCCGAAACAGGGACAATGAGCAGTTCTTC
>TRBJ2-1|-|-|TRBV7-3
CASSPGARNNEQFF
TGTGCCAGCAGCCCCGGCGCGAGGAACAATGAGCAGTTCTTC
>TRBJ1-2|few|-|TRBV4-2
CASSPRSKAGTLYGYTF
TGTGCCAGCAGCCCCCGTTCTAAGGCAGGGACCCTCTATGGCTACACCTTC
>TRBJ2-7|-|-|TRBV5-6
CASSSGGEQYF
TGTGCCAGCAGCTCCGGTGGCGAGCAGTACTTC
>TRBJ2-2|few|-|TRBV11-2
CASSSTPNTGELFF
TGTGCCAGCAGCTCTACCCCGAACACCGGGGAGCTGTTTTTT
>TRBJ2-3|-|-|TRBV27
CASSLRWQGGDTQYF
TGTGCCAGCAGTTTAAGGTGGCAGGGTGGAGATACGCAGTATTTT
>TRBJ2-7|-|-|TRBV30
CAWSVGSGFFYEQYF
TGTGCCTGGAGTGTAGGTAGCGGATTCTTCTACGAGCAGTACTTC
>TRBJ1-1|few|-|TRBV5-6
CASSLLREWETEAFF
TGTGCCAGCAGCTTGCTCAGGGAGTGGGAGACTGAAGCTTTCTTT
>TRBJ2-7|-|TRBD1|TRBV7-2
CASSLGQGDEQYF
TGTGCCAGCAGCTTAGGACAGGGCGACGAGCAGTACTTC
>TRBJ2-4|few|-|TRBV28
CASTGPHELAKNIQYF
TGTGCCAGCACTGGCCCCCACGAACTAGCCAAAAACATTCAGTACTTC
>TRBJ2-5|few|-|TRBV20-1
CSGWGQETQYF
TGCAGTGGATGGGGCCAAGAGACCCAGTACTTC
>TRBJ2-3|-|-|TRBV9
CASSSRLTDTQYF
TGTGCCAGCAGCTCACGTCTCACAGATACGCAGTATTTT
>TRBJ2-2|-|-|TRBV27
CASNGRGTGELFF
TGTGCCAGCAACGGCAGGGGCACCGGGGAGCTGTTTTTT
>TRBJ1-1|-|-|TRBV30
CAWSPRLRNTEAFF
TGTGCCTGGAGCCCTCGGCTACGGAACACTGAAGCTTTCTTT
>TRBJ1-2|few|TRBD1|TRBV7-9
CASSLTGGDGYTF
TGTGCCAGCAGCTTGACAGGGGGTGATGGCTACACCTTC
>TRBJ2-7|-|-|TRBV7-9
CASSPPGAPDEQYF
TGTGCCAGCAGCCCCCCGGGGGCGCCTGACGAGCAGTACTTC
>TRBJ1-4|-|-|TRBV4-3
CASSQDITNEKLFF
TGCGCCAGCAGCCAAGACATCACTAATGAAAAACTGTTTTTT
>TRBJ1-2|-|-|TRBV28
CASSLQVSDYGYTF
TGTGCCAGCAGTCTACAGGTATCGGACTATGGCTACACCTTC
>TRBJ2-3|-|TRBD1|TRBV5-1
CASSSPGGRSDTQYF
TGCGCCAGCAGCTCCCCAGGGGGCCGATCAGATACGCAGTATTTT
>TRBJ1-5|-|-|TRBV6-1
CASSEPAGYSNQPQHF
TGTGCCAGCAGTGAACCGGCAGGGTATAGCAATCAGCCCCAGCATTTT
>TRBJ1-6|-|TRBD1|TRBV6-6
CASSTGTGGSNSPLHF
TGTGCCAGCAGTACGGGAACAGGGGGCTCGAATTCACCCCTCCACTTT
>TRBJ2-3|once|-|TRBV4-1
CASSQDRTTTDTQYF
TGCGCCAGCAGCCAAGATAGGACTACCACAGATACGCAGTATTTT
>TRBJ1-1|-|-|TRBV7-2
CASSLEPGETEAFF
TGTGCCAGCAGCTTAGAGCCTGGGGAAACTGAAGCTTTCTTT
>TRBJ2-1|few|TRBD1|TRBV5-1
CASSPVPGQGANYNEQFF
TGCGCCAGCAGCCCTGTCCCGGGACAGGGGGCTAACTACAATGAGCAGTTCTTC
>TRBJ2-1|-|TRBD1|TRBV30
CAWSGGQGSYNEQFF
TGTGCCTGGAGTGGAGGACAGGGTTCCTACAATGAGCAGTTCTTC
>TRBJ2-1|-|TRBD2|TRBV19
CASSTLRLAGEGAEQFF
TGTGCCAGTAGTACCCTAAGACTAGCGGGAGAAGGGGCCGAGCAGTTCTTC
>TRBJ1-2|-|-|TRBV25-1
CASSEAGSHGYTF
TGTGCCAGCAGTGAAGCAGGGAGTCATGGCTACACCTTC